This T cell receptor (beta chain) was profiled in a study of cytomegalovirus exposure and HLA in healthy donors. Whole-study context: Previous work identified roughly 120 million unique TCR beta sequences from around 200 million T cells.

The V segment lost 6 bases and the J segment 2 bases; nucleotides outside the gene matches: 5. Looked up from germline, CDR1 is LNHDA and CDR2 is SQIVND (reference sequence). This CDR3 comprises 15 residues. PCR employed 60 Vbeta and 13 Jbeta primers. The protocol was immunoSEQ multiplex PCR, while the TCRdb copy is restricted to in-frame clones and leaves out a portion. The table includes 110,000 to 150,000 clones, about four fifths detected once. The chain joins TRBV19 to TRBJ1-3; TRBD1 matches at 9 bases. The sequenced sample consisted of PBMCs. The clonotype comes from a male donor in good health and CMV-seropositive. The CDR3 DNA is TGTGCCAGTAGAACAGGGGGCCTCACTGGAAACACCATATATTTT. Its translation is CASRTGGLTGNTIYF.